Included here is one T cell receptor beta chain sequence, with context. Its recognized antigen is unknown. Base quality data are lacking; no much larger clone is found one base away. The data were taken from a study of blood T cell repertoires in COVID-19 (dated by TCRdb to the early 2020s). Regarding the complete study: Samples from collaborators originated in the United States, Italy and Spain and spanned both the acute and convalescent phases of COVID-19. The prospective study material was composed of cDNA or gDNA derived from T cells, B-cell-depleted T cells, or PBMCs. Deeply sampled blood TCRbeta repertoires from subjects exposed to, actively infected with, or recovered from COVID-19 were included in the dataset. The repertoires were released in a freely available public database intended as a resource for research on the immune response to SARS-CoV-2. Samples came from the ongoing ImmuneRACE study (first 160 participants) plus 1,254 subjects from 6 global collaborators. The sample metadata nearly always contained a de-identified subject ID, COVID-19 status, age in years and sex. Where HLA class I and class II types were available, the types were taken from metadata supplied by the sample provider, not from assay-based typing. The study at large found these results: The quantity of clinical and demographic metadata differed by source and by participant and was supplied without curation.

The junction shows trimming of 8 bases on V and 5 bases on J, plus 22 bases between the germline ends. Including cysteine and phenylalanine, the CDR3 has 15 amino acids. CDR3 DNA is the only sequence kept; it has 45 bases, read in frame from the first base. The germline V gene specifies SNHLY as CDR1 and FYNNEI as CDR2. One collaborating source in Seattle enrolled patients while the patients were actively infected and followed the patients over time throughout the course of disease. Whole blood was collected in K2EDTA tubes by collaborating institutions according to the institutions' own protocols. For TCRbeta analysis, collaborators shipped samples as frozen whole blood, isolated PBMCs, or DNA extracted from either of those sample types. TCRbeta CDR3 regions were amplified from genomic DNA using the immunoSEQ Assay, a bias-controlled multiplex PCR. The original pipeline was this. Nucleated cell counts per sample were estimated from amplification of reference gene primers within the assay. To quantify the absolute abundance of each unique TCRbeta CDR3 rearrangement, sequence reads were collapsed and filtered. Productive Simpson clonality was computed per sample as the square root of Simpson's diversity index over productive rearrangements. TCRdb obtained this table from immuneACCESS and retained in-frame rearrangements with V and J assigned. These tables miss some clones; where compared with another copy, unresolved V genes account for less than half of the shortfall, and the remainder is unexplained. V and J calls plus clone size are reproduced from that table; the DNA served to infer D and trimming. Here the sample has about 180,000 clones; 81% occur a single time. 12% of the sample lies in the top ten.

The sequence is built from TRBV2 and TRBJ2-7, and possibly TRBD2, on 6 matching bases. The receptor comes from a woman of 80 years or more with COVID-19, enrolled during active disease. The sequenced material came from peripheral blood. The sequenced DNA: TGTGCCAGCTCCGGGTCGGGGACTGGCGGGGACGAGCAGTACTTC. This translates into CASSGSGTGGDEQYF.